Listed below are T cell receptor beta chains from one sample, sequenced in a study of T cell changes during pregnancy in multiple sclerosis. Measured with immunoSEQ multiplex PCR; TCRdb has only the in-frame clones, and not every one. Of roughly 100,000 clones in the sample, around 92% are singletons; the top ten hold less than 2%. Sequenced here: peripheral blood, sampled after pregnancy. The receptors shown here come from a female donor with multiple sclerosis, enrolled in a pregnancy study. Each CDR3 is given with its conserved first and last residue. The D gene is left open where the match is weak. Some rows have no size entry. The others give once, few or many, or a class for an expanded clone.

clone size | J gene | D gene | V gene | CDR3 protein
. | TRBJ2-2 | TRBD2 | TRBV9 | CASRPGLAGDTGELFF
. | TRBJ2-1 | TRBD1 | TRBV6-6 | CATDRGGEQFF
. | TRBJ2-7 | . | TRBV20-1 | CSARVSQEQYF
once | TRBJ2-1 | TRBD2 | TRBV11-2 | CASSLGWLAGLGRYNEQFF
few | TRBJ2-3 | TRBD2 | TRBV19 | CATFSGSPPDTQYF
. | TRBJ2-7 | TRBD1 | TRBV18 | CASSPPTGDHSKQYF
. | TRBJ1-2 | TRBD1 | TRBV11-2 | CASSLDLDRGYTF
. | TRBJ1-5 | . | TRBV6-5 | CASSYSLGADQPQHF
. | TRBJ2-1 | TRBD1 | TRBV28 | CASSRLGTGVYNEQFF
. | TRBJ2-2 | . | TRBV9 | CASSVQGTGELFF
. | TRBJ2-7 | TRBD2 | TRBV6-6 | CASRTGTSSYEQYF
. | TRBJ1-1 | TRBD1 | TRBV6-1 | CAGTGGRNTEAFF
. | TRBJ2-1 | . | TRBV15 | CATSRTGTTSYNEQFF
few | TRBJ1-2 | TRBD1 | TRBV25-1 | CASLQGAYGYTF
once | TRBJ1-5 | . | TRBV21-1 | CASSPVGVTGFLSNQPQHF
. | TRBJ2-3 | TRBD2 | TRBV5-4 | CASSRGGPGTDTQYF
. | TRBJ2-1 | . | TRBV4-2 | CASSPPGTSYNEQFF
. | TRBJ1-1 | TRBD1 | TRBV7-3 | CASSLDRVNTEAFF
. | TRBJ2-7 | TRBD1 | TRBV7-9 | CASSPGTGRGTQYF
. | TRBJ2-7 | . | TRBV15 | CATSRDSPRPNPYEQYF
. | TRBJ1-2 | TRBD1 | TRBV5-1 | CASNRGDNYGYTF
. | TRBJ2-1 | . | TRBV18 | CASSPPRGSSYNEQFF
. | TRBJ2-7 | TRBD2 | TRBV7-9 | CASSLLSGRGYYEQYF
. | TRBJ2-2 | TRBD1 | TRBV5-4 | CASSLGARTGNTGELFF
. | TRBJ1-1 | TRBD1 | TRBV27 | CASRRTGDTEAFF
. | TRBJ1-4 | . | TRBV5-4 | CASSPSGSTNEKLFF
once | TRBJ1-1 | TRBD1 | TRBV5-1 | CASSPRDRMNTEAFF
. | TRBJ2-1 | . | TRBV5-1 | CASSPQEGSYNEQFF
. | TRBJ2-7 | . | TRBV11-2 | CASSLDRHEQYF
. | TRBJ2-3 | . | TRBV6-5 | CASSQMGGRTDTQYF
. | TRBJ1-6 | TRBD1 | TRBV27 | CASSSPPGQGYSYNSPLHF
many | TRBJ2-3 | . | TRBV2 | CASSEPYTDTQYF
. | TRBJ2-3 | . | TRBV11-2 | CASSFFRQPDTQYF
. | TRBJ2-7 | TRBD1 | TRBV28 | CASGDSFYEQYF
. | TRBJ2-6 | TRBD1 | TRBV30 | CAWLGQPRFSSGANVLTF
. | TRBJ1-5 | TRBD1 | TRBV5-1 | CASSLGDSNNQPQHF
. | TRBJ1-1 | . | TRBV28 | CASNMGGWSTEAFF
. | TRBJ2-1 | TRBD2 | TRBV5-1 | CASSLGGGGFPDEQFF
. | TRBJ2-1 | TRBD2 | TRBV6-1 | CASEGLAGYNEQFF
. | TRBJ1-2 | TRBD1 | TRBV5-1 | CASSSRTGNNYGYTF
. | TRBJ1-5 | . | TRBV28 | CASSRRGGVSNQPQHF
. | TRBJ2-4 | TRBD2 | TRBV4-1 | CASSHSGTSGAQYF
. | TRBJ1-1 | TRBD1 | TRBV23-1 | CASSRPDRGPAEAFF
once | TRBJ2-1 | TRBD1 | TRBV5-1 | CASSSDRSAMGYNEQFF
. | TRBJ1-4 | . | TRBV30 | CAWAPSGTGGEKLFF
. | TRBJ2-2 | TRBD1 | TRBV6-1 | CASSGRLGQGSTGELFF
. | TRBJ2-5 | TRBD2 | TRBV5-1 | CASSNSGTSLETQYF
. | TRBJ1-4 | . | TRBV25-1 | CAEGNEKLFF
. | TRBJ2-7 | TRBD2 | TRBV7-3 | CASSLLSGSTEEQYF
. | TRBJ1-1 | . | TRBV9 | CASSVQVNTEAFF
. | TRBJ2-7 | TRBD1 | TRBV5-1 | CASSLGGGWGQGAFYEQYF
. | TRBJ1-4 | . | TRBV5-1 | CASSLNQGANEKLFF
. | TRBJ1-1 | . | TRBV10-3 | CAIREQNEAFF
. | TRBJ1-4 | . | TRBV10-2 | CASSEAGLNEKLFF
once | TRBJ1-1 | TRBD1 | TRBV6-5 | CASSRQGAVKNEAFF
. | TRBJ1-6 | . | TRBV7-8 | CASSRDSRSSYNSPLHF
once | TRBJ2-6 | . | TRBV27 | CASSFGAGGLSGANVLTF